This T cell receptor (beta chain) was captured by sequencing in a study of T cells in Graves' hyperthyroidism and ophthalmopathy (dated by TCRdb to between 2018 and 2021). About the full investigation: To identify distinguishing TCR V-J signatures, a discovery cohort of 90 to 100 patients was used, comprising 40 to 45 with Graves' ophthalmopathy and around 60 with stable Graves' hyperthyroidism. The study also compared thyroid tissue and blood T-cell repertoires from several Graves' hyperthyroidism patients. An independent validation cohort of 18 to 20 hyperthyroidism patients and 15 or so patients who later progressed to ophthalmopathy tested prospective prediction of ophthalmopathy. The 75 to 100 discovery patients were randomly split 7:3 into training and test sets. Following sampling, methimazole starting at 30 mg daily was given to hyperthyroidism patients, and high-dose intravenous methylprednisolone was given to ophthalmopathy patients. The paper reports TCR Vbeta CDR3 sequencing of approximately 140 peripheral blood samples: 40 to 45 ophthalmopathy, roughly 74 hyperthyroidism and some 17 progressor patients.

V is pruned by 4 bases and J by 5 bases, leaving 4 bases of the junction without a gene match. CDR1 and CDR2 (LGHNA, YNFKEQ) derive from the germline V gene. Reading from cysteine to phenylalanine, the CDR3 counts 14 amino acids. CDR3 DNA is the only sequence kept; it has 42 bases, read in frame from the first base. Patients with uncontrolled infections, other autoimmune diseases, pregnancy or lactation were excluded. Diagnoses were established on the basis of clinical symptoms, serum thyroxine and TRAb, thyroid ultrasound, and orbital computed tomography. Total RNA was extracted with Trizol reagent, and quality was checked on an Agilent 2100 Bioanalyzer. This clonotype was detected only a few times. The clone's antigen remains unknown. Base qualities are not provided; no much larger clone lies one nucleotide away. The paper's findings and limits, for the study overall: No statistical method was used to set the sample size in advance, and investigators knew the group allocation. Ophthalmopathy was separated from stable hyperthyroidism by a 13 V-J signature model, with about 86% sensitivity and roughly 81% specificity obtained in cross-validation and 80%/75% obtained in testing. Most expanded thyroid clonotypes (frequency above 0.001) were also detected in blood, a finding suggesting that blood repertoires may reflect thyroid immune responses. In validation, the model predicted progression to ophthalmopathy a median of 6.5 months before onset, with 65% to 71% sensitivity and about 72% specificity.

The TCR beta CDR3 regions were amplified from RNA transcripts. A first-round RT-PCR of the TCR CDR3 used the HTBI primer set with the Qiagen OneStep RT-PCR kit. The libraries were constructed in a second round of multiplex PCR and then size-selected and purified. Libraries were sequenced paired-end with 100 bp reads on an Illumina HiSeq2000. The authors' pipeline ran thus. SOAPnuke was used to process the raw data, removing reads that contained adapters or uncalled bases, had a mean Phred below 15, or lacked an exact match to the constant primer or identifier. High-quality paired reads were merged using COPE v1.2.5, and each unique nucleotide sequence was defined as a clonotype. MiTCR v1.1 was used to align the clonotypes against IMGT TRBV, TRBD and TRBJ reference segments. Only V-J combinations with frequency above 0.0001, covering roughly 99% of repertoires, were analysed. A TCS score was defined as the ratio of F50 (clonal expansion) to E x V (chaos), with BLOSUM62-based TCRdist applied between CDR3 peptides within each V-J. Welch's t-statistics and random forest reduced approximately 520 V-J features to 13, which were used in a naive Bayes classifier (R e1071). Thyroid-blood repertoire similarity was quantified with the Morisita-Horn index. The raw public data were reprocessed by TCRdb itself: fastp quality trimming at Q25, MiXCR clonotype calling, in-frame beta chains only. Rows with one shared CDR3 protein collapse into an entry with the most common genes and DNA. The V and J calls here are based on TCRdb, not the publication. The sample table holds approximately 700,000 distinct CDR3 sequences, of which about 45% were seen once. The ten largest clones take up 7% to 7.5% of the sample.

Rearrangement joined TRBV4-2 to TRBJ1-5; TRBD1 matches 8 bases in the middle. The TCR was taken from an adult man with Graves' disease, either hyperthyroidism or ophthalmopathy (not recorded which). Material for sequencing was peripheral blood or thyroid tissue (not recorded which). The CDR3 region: CASSPRRGHQPQHF. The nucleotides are TGTGCCAGCAGCCCCCGCAGGGGGCATCAGCCCCAGCATTTT.